Included here is one TCR beta chain sequence, with context. The data originate from a study of blood T cell repertoires in COVID-19. Study at large: Acute and convalescent COVID-19 samples came from the United States, Italy and Spain. T cells, B-cell-depleted T cells, or PBMCs supplied cDNA or gDNA.

Trimming left V 3 bases short and J 8 bases short, with 23 bases between. The CDR3 is made up of 18 amino acids. The germline gives CDR1 MDHEN, CDR2 SYDVKM. Per the authors' pipeline: Amplification of reference gene primers provided the estimated nucleated cell counts. The table came from immunoSEQ multiplex PCR; TCRdb's copy has only in-frame clones and leaves some out. That table gives V, J and clone size, and the DNA gave D and trimming. This sample carries 150,000 to 200,000 clones, 90% to 95% of them seen once, and the ten largest clones take about 4.5%. The receptor comes from a woman in her forties or fifties with acute or convalescent COVID-19. The sequencing sample was made of peripheral blood. This chain uses TRBV28 with TRBJ1-6, with a weak D call TRBD1 (6 bases). The CDR3 is CASSFLRGGVKSDSPLHF. DNA for the CDR3: TGTGCCAGCAGTTTTCTCCGGGGGGGCGTAAAGTCGGATTCACCCCTCCACTTT.